What follows are 25 T cell receptor beta chains derived from one specimen sequenced in a study of blood T cell repertoires in COVID-19. TCRdb's copy holds only in-frame clones and misses some; the assay was immunoSEQ multiplex PCR. The profile shows around 65,000 clones, under 95% of them singletons. The specimen was peripheral blood. These receptors all stem from a human donor in a cohort sampled during active COVID-19.

This clone has a single count. The gene calls are TRBV11-1 and TRBJ2-5, with 7 bases matching TRBD2. Germline trimming cut 4 bases from V and 5 bases from J; bases unmatched to any gene: 13. The CDR3 covers 16 residues. The germline V gene has CDR1 SGHAT and CDR2 FQDESV (reference sequence). The CDR3 coding sequence is TGTGCCAGCAGCTCCCGGACTAGAGGGCCTGTGGAGACCCAGTACTTC. Translating gives CASSSRTRGPVETQYF. Variable domain in full (rest from reference TRBV11-1 and TRBJ2-5): EAEVAQSPRYKITEKSQAVAFWCDPISGHATLYWYRQILGQGPELLVQFQDESVVDDSQLPKDRFSAERLKGVDSTLKIQPAELGDSAMYLCASSSRTRGPVETQYFGPGTRLLVL.

The chain carries TRBV5-1 and TRBJ2-3, with no clear D. The CDR3 covers 15 residues. Germline CDR1 and CDR2: SGHRS and YFSETQ. Trimming cost V 5 bases and J 0 bases, with 13 bases left between them. As DNA, the CDR3 is TGCGCCAGCAGGGTAGATATGACTAGCACAGATACGCAGTATTTT. Its translation is CASRVDMTSTDTQYF.

The J gene is TRBJ1-2, the V gene TRBV6-2 or TRBV6-3, with D perhaps TRBD1 (6 bases). Trimming removed 6 bases from V and 4 bases from J, with 12 bases in between. This CDR3 has 13 amino acids. In germline, CDR1 is MNHEY, CDR2 SVGEGT. The CDR3 spells CASSGGRLYGYTF. The DNA for the CDR3 is TGTGCCAGCAGCGGGGGCCGCCTCTATGGCTACACCTTC.

The chain uses TRBV15 and TRBJ1-3; a possible D gene is TRBD1 (5 bases). The V gene's germline CDR1 is LNHNV and CDR2 YYDKDF (reference sequence). The CDR3 is 13 residues long. Trimming stripped 7 bases from V and 0 bases from J, with 7 bases between. CDR3 residues: CATKGFSGNTIYF. CDR3 coding DNA: TGTGCCACCAAGGGGTTCTCTGGAAACACCATATATTTT. The whole variable domain, filled in from reference TRBV15 and TRBJ1-3, reads DAMVIQNPRYQVTQFGKPVTLSCSQTLNHNVMYWYQQKSSQAPKLLFHYYDKDFNNEADTPDNFQSRRPNTSFCFLDIRSPGLGDTAMYLCATKGFSGNTIYFGEGSWLTVV.

The chain has TRBV27 and TRBJ2-3; possibly TRBD2 for D (6 bases). Per the germline V gene, CDR1 is MNHEY and CDR2 is SMNVEV (reference sequence). Trimming pared 1 base from V and 1 base from J, leaving 18 bases between. The CDR3 loop spans 18 amino acids. Here the CDR3 DNA reads TGTGCCAGCAGTTTATACGTCGGGGAGGTGGTAGGCACAGATACGCAGTATTTT. It is translated as CASSLYVGEVVGTDTQYF.

The gene calls are TRBV9 and TRBJ2-3; tentative D call: TRBD1 (6 bases). CDR1 SGDLS and CDR2 YYNGEE come from the germline V gene. V was pared by 0 bases and J by 6 bases, with 11 bases between. CDR3 size: 14 residues. Here the CDR3 reads CASSVGTARDTQYF. The CDR3 region has the DNA TGTGCCAGCAGCGTAGGGACAGCCCGGGATACGCAGTATTTT.

The rearrangement links TRBV28 to TRBJ2-7; TRBD2 matches 12 bases. This CDR3 contains 16 residues. Germline-derived CDR1 and CDR2 are MDHEN and SYDVKM. Unmatched junction bases numbered 9, after V lost 5 bases and J lost 4 bases. CDR3 nucleotide sequence: TGTGCCAGCAGTGGACGGACTAGCGGGACCCTTTACGAGCAGTACTTC. It translates to CASSGRTSGTLYEQYF.

This clone was recorded once. J is TRBJ2-1 and V is TRBV29-1; 11 positions match TRBD2. The CDR3 is made up of 14 amino acids. V lost 4 bases, J lost 7 bases, and 6 bases stayed unmatched. CDR1 and CDR2 from the germline V gene are SQVTM and ANQGSEA. CDR3 in DNA: TGCAGCGTTGCTTTGGCTAGCGGGGGGAATGAGCAGTTCTTC. It translates to CSVALASGGNEQFF.

The chain links TRBV10-1 to TRBJ1-1; D is perhaps TRBD1 (6 bases). Germline CDR1 WNHNN, CDR2 SYGVQD (reference sequence). The CDR3 totals 16 residues. With 3 bases removed from V and 2 bases from J, the gap between germline ends came to 16 bases. CDR3 coding DNA: TGCGCCAGCAGTGAAAGGGCCTGGGGGCTAAACACTGAAGCTTTCTTT. Its translation is CASSERAWGLNTEAFF.

The chain combines TRBV9 with TRBJ2-7, with 10 bases identical to TRBD1. The trim removed 0 bases at V and 5 bases at J, leaving 11 bases unmatched. CDR1 SGDLS and CDR2 YYNGEE come from the germline V gene. The CDR3 runs to 17 residues. CDR3: CASSVDPHRDRGNEQYF. CDR3 DNA sequence: TGTGCCAGCAGCGTAGACCCTCACCGGGACAGGGGCAACGAGCAGTACTTC.

CDR3 residues: CASFRRPYEKLFF. CDR3 nucleotide sequence: TGTGCCAGCTTTCGGAGGCCCTATGAAAAACTGTTTTTT. V usage is TRBV6-5 and J usage is TRBJ1-4; no clear D. The CDR3 sequence is 13 residues long. V was cut by 8 bases and J by 6 bases, with 13 bases left in between. Germline V CDR1 and CDR2: MNHEY, SVGAGI.

This chain uses TRBV6-5 with TRBJ2-3; 8 nucleotides line up with TRBD2. The CDR3 length is 15 residues. After removal of 4 bases from V and 4 bases from J, the junction contained 7 bases not matched to a gene. Germline assignment: CDR1 MNHEY and CDR2 SVGAGI. Here the CDR3 reads CASSSRAGASDTQYF. The CDR3 region has the DNA TGTGCCAGCAGTTCCCGAGCGGGAGCTTCAGATACGCAGTATTTT.

The chain employs TRBV4-2 and TRBJ2-5; 7 bases agree with TRBD2. CDR3 length: 15 residues. Germline V CDR1 and CDR2: LGHNA, YNFKEQ. With V trimmed by 3 bases and J by 2 bases, 6 bases remained unmatched. CDR3 loop: CASSQTSKGQETQYF. CDR3 nucleotides: TGTGCCAGCAGCCAGACTAGCAAGGGGCAAGAGACCCAGTACTTC.

DNA of the CDR3: TGTGCCAGCAGTCCGACAGGACCTAATGAAAAACTGTTTTTT. Amino acids: CASSPTGPNEKLFF. The rearrangement joins TRBV28 to TRBJ1-4; D perhaps matches TRBD1 (6 bases). Germline assignment: CDR1 MDHEN and CDR2 SYDVKM. V dropped 5 bases and J dropped 3 bases, with 10 bases sitting between them. CDR3 length: 14 amino acids.

This sequence joins TRBV6-5 and TRBJ1-3; no clear D. Between the trimmed V and J ends, which lost 6 bases and 0 bases, there was a span of 12 bases. From germline, CDR1 is MNHEY and CDR2 SVGAGI. The CDR3 runs 15 residues. CDR3 amino acids: CASSNGVGSGNTIYF. Here the CDR3 DNA reads TGTGCCAGCAGCAACGGGGTGGGCTCTGGAAACACCATATATTTT.

The chain combines TRBV4-2 with TRBJ2-3; 10 nucleotides line up with TRBD2. CDR1 is LGHNA and CDR2 is YNFKEQ in the germline V gene. The CDR3 covers 18 residues. Trimming took 1 base from V and 6 from J; bases not matched to a gene: 13. CDR3 sequence (DNA): TGTGCCAGCAGCCAAGCCCCTAAGCCTAGCGGGAGTGTGGATACGCAGTATTTT. The encoded protein is CASSQAPKPSGSVDTQYF.

The V and J genes are TRBV7-8 and TRBJ2-1; 13 positions match TRBD2. The CDR3 runs 15 residues. V shed 1 base, J shed 6 bases, and the junction held 0 bases outside the gene matches. In germline, CDR1 is SGHVS, CDR2 FQNEAQ. CDR3 bases: TGTGCCAGCAGCTTAGGACTAGCGGGAGGCAATGAGCAGTTCTTC. It encodes CASSLGLAGGNEQFF.

The chain carries TRBV11-3 and TRBJ2-1; 7 nucleotides line up with TRBD2. The CDR3 contains 14 residues. The germline V gene encodes CDR1 SGHNT and CDR2 YENEEA. V trimming: 0 bases; J trimming: 7 bases; junction bases outside the gene matches: 3. CDR3 coding DNA: TGTGCCAGCAGCTTAGATGGGGGGGGGAATGAGCAGTTCTTC. Translating gives CASSLDGGGNEQFF.

V usage is TRBV5-1 and J usage is TRBJ1-4, with D perhaps matching TRBD1 (5 bases). The V gene's germline CDR1 is SGHRS and CDR2 YFSETQ. The CDR3 runs 13 residues. Between the trimmed V and J ends, which lost 3 bases and 8 bases, there was a span of 11 bases. The chain's CDR3 is CASSSGSGEKLFF. The DNA of the CDR3 is TGCGCCAGCAGCTCCGGGTCAGGGGAAAAACTGTTTTTT.

The CDR3 bases are TGTGCCAGCAGTGGACGGGACAGCTTCACAGATACGCAGTATTTT. It is translated as CASSGRDSFTDTQYF. The chain links TRBV27 to TRBJ2-3; TRBD1 matches 7 bases. After removal of 5 bases from V and 2 bases from J, the junction contained 7 bases not matched to a gene. Germline lookup yields CDR1 MNHEY and CDR2 SMNVEV (reference sequence). The CDR3 runs to 15 residues.

The CDR3 sequence: CASSLAGQGINEQYF. The CDR3 nucleotides read TGCGCCAGCAGCTTGGCAGGGCAGGGAATAAACGAGCAGTACTTC. V and J are TRBV5-1 and TRBJ2-7; D might be TRBD1 (5 bases). Germline V gene data show CDR1 as SGHRS and CDR2 as YFSETQ. Trimming shortened V by 0 bases and J by 5 bases, and 15 bases separated the two germline ends. The CDR3 is 15 amino acids. The full variable domain, in which reference TRBV5-1 and TRBJ2-7 provide the parts outside the CDR3, is KAGVTQTPRYLIKTRGQQVTLSCSPISGHRSVSWYQQTPGQGLQFLFEYFSETQRNKGNFPGRFSGRQFSNSRSEMNVSTLELGDSALYLCASSLAGQGINEQYFGPGTRLTVT.

The chain employs TRBV29-1 and TRBJ2-7, with 8 bases matching TRBD1. CDR1 SQVTM and CDR2 ANQGSEA come from the germline V gene. The CDR3 loop spans 13 amino acids. J was trimmed by 0 bases and V by 6 bases; bases with no gene match: 4. This CDR3 is CSVGQGSSYEQYF. The CDR3 nucleotides are TGCAGCGTCGGACAGGGCTCCTCCTACGAGCAGTACTTC.

The genes are TRBV5-4 and TRBJ2-5, with 7 nucleotides matching TRBD1. This CDR3 is 11 amino acids long. V shed 4 bases, J shed 13 bases, and the junction held 7 bases outside the gene matches. Per the germline V gene, CDR1 is SGHNT and CDR2 is YYREEE (reference sequence). The CDR3 sequence: CASSPGQDLYF. As DNA, the CDR3 is TGTGCCAGCAGCCCCGGACAGGACTTGTACTTC.

The rearrangement links TRBV19 to TRBJ1-5, with 7 nucleotides matching TRBD1. The CDR3 sequence is 15 residues long. Germline V lookup: CDR1 LNHDA, CDR2 SQIVND (reference sequence). The ends lost 5 bases at V and 7 bases at J; junction bases unmatched: 11. The CDR3 DNA is TGTGCCAGTAGTTCACTTACAGGGGCGCGGCAGCCCCAGCATTTT. Protein product: CASSSLTGARQPQHF.

The chain links TRBV5-1 to TRBJ1-1; D unresolved. Germline V lookup: CDR1 SGHRS, CDR2 YFSETQ. The CDR3 is 15 residues long. Trimming left V 0 bases short and J 3 bases short, with 12 bases between. CDR3 DNA: TGCGCCAGCAGCTTGGATATGCCGCCGGACACTGAAGCTTTCTTT. Its protein is CASSLDMPPDTEAFF.